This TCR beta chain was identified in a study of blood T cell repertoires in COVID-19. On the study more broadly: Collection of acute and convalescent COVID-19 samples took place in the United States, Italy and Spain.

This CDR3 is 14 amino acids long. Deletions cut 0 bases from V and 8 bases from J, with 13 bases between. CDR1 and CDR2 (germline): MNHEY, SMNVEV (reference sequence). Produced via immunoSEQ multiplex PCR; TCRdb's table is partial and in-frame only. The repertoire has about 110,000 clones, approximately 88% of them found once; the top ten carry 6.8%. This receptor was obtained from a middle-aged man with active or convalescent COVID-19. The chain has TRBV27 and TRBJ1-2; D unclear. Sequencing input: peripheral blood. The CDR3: CASSLSVQSGGYTF. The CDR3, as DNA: TGTGCCAGCAGTTTATCGGTACAGTCGGGAGGCTACACCTTC.